The subject of this entry is one T cell receptor (beta chain). Antigen specificity is unknown. Other DNA sequences in the same sample also yield this CDR3. These data are taken from a study of cytomegalovirus exposure and HLA in healthy donors. The PCR contained 60 Vbeta and 13 Jbeta primers. Sequencing was performed with immunoSEQ multiplex PCR; in TCRdb, only in-frame clones are kept and a portion is missing. The repertoire holds around 120,000 clones, 74% seen once, with roughly 2.6% in the top ten. Healthy bone marrow donors made up the cohort. CDR1 KGHSH and CDR2 LQKENI come from the germline V gene. The CDR3 has 12 amino acids. The V gene lost 4 bases and the J gene lost 5 bases, with 7 bases spanning the gap. General study findings and limits: Most subjects had HLA-A and HLA-B alleles reportedly predicted accurately by TCR beta sequences. Roughly even sequencing depth across donors was the assumption behind the presence/absence analyses.

The TCR comes from a man between 45 and 60 years old in good health and CMV-seropositive. This rearrangement joins TRBV18 to TRBJ2-3; D is uncertain. Sequences were obtained from PBMCs. The CDR3 here is CASSLPGDTQYF. The CDR3 coding sequence is TGTGCCAGCTCACTGCCCGGAGATACGCAGTATTTT.